The rows below give T cell receptor beta chains drawn from one sample of a study of T cell changes during pregnancy in multiple sclerosis. This table comes from immunoSEQ multiplex PCR, and its TCRdb copy is limited to in-frame clones, with some not included. Here the sample spans 65,000 to 85,000 clones, about 91% being singletons. The sequencing here drew on peripheral blood, taken after pregnancy. Receptors originate from a female donor with multiple sclerosis, enrolled in a pregnancy study. The CDR3 runs from the conserved cysteine through the conserved F or W. The D gene is left open where the match is weak.

J gene: TRBJ2-1
D gene: TRBD2
V gene: TRBV9
CDR3 protein: CASSVFGTSGTHEQFF

J gene: TRBJ2-3
D gene: NA
V gene: TRBV27
CDR3 protein: CASSWGGTDTQYF

J gene: TRBJ2-5
D gene: NA
V gene: TRBV5-1
CDR3 protein: CASSPSQETQYF

J gene: TRBJ2-1
D gene: NA
V gene: TRBV19
CDR3 protein: CASSIRDSYNEQFF

J gene: TRBJ2-5
D gene: NA
V gene: TRBV19
CDR3 protein: CASSRPGQQETQYF

J gene: TRBJ2-7
D gene: NA
V gene: TRBV4-2
CDR3 protein: CASSQGSYEQYF

J gene: TRBJ2-5
D gene: TRBD2
V gene: TRBV27
CDR3 protein: CASSGLAGGPGTQYF

J gene: TRBJ1-1
D gene: TRBD1
V gene: TRBV27
CDR3 protein: CASSLQGAFVGAFF

J gene: TRBJ2-1
D gene: TRBD2
V gene: TRBV2
CDR3 protein: CAGLAGTSYNEQFF

J gene: TRBJ2-1
D gene: NA
V gene: TRBV21-1
CDR3 protein: CAEGLANYNEQFF

J gene: TRBJ1-1
D gene: NA
V gene: TRBV12-5
CDR3 protein: CASGGDSSEAFF

J gene: TRBJ2-5
D gene: TRBD1
V gene: TRBV7-8
CDR3 protein: CASSPRQGETQYF

J gene: TRBJ2-1
D gene: NA
V gene: TRBV5-4
CDR3 protein: CASSLDFSSATNHNEQFF

J gene: TRBJ2-1
D gene: TRBD2
V gene: TRBV7-2
CDR3 protein: CASSRAGEFYNEQFF

J gene: TRBJ2-5
D gene: TRBD2
V gene: TRBV5-4
CDR3 protein: CASSGGTSEETQYF

J gene: TRBJ1-1
D gene: NA
V gene: TRBV11-2
CDR3 protein: CASSARQYTEAFF

J gene: TRBJ1-3
D gene: NA
V gene: TRBV6-5
CDR3 protein: CASSRTLTGGNTIYF

J gene: TRBJ1-3
D gene: NA
V gene: TRBV4-1
CDR3 protein: CASSPNVPNTIYF

J gene: TRBJ2-1
D gene: NA
V gene: TRBV10-3
CDR3 protein: CATASLSGTFSSYNEQFF

J gene: TRBJ2-3
D gene: TRBD1
V gene: TRBV27
CDR3 protein: CASSFAGQGTDTQYF

J gene: TRBJ2-3
D gene: NA
V gene: TRBV18
CDR3 protein: CASSPFDTASTDTQYF

J gene: TRBJ1-5
D gene: TRBD1
V gene: TRBV29-1
CDR3 protein: CSVGDRVNQPQHF

J gene: TRBJ2-5
D gene: NA
V gene: TRBV28
CDR3 protein: CASSSGDQETQYF

J gene: TRBJ2-3
D gene: NA
V gene: TRBV10-3
CDR3 protein: CAISDSGSSTDTQYF

J gene: TRBJ1-2
D gene: NA
V gene: TRBV5-5
CDR3 protein: CASSPTEYGYTF

J gene: TRBJ2-7
D gene: TRBD2
V gene: TRBV19
CDR3 protein: CASSLLAGERYEQYF

J gene: TRBJ2-3
D gene: TRBD1
V gene: TRBV7-6
CDR3 protein: CASSLGSGQGGTDTQYF

J gene: TRBJ2-1
D gene: NA
V gene: TRBV6-4
CDR3 protein: CASSRVSRPYNEQFF

J gene: TRBJ2-7
D gene: TRBD1
V gene: TRBV29-1
CDR3 protein: CSAGGQGAGEQYF

J gene: TRBJ2-3
D gene: NA
V gene: TRBV7-9
CDR3 protein: CASIPIRDMDTQYF

J gene: TRBJ2-6
D gene: NA
V gene: TRBV27
CDR3 protein: CASSLGRVPSGANVLTF

J gene: TRBJ2-2
D gene: TRBD2
V gene: TRBV5-1
CDR3 protein: CASSPTSLPSGELFF

J gene: TRBJ2-7
D gene: TRBD2
V gene: TRBV9
CDR3 protein: CASSVAGGLAGGSYEQYF

J gene: TRBJ1-3
D gene: NA
V gene: TRBV30
CDR3 protein: CAWGGGSGNTIYF

J gene: TRBJ1-4
D gene: NA
V gene: TRBV10-3
CDR3 protein: CAISGGVMEKLFF

J gene: TRBJ2-7
D gene: TRBD2
V gene: TRBV6-5
CDR3 protein: CASSYAGLAGGFEQYF

J gene: TRBJ2-7
D gene: NA
V gene: TRBV10-1
CDR3 protein: CASRIPKVWSYEQYF

J gene: TRBJ1-1
D gene: TRBD1
V gene: TRBV5-5
CDR3 protein: CASSLTGGGTEAFF

J gene: TRBJ1-1
D gene: TRBD1
V gene: TRBV7-3
CDR3 protein: CASSLEGRGRGMGAFF

J gene: TRBJ2-7
D gene: NA
V gene: TRBV27
CDR3 protein: CASSHRRGGEQYF

J gene: TRBJ2-5
D gene: TRBD1
V gene: TRBV5-6
CDR3 protein: CASSGTGGRETQYF

J gene: TRBJ1-4
D gene: NA
V gene: TRBV7-9
CDR3 protein: CASSLKGTRLWFNEKLFF

J gene: TRBJ2-5
D gene: TRBD1
V gene: TRBV2
CDR3 protein: CASTLGTGGRETQYF

J gene: TRBJ2-2
D gene: TRBD2
V gene: TRBV5-1
CDR3 protein: CASSLMGLEGTGELFF

J gene: TRBJ1-1
D gene: NA
V gene: TRBV29-1
CDR3 protein: CSVYPDYTEAFF

J gene: TRBJ2-3
D gene: TRBD2
V gene: TRBV6-4
CDR3 protein: CASSGTSGDTDTQYF

J gene: TRBJ2-2
D gene: NA
V gene: TRBV2
CDR3 protein: CASSEELVAGELFF

J gene: TRBJ1-2
D gene: NA
V gene: TRBV18
CDR3 protein: CASSIIAENYGYTF